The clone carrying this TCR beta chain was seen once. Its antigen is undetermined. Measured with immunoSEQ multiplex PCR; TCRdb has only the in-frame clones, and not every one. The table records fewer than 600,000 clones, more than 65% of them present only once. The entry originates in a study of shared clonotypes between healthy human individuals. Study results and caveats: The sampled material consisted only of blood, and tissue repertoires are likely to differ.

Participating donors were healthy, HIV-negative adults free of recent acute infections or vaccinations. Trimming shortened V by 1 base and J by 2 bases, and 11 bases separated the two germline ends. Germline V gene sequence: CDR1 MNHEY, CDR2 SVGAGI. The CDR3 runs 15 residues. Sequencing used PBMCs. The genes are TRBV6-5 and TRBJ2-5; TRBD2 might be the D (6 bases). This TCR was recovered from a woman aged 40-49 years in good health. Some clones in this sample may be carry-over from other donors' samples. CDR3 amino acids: CASSYFGGRQETQYF. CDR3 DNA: TGTGCCAGCAGTTACTTTGGGGGGAGGCAAGAGACCCAGTACTTC.